A single sample is the source of the 21 T cell receptor beta chains below, sequenced in a study of blood T cell repertoires in COVID-19. The assay was immunoSEQ multiplex PCR, and TCRdb's table has in-frame clones only and misses some. The sample carries a few hundred thousand clones, approximately 82% recorded once. The sequenced sample consisted of peripheral blood. The source of these receptors is a man aged 30 to 45 who had recovered from COVID-19.

This clone was seen a handful of times. The same CDR3 arises from other DNA sequences in this sample as well. The DNA for the CDR3 is TGTGCCAGCAGCCCCGACAGGGTGTCTGGGGCCAACGTCCTGACTTTC. Its protein product is CASSPDRVSGANVLTF. This chain uses TRBV7-3 with TRBJ2-6, with TRBD1 identical over 7 bases. Per germline, CDR1 SGHTA and CDR2 FQGTGA. The CDR3 loop spans 16 amino acids. Losses at the gene ends were 5 bases for V and 1 base for J; bases not matched to a gene: 5.

The rearrangement uses TRBV5-4 and TRBJ2-3; 10 bases map to TRBD2. The V gene's germline CDR1 is SGHNT and CDR2 YYREEE (reference sequence). This CDR3 region has 16 residues. V dropped 1 base and J dropped 5; count of bases not matched to a gene: 7. CDR3 region: CASSLLSGGALDTQYF. The CDR3 DNA is TGTGCCAGCAGCTTGTTAAGCGGGGGGGCTTTAGATACGCAGTATTTT.

The CDR3 spells CASGLAPVGANVLTF. DNA of the CDR3: TGTGCTAGTGGTTTGGCCCCCGTGGGGGCCAACGTCCTGACTTTC. The V call is TRBV12-5, the J call TRBJ2-6, with unresolved D. Germline values: CDR1 LGHNT, CDR2 FRNRAP. This CDR3 region has 15 residues. V lost 1 base and J lost 4, with 8 bases in between.

This clone occurred once. The CDR3 DNA reads TGTGCCACCAGCGAAGGACAGGCTGGCTACACCTTC. Its translation is CATSEGQAGYTF. V is TRBV15 and J is TRBJ1-2; 7 bases are a match to TRBD1. The CDR3 is made up of 12 amino acids. V dropped 5 bases and J dropped 7; count of bases not matched to a gene: 4. Germline V gives CDR1 LNHNV, CDR2 YYDKDF (reference sequence).

This chain joins TRBV5-8 and TRBJ2-1, with a weak D call TRBD1 (5 bases). Germline-derived CDR1 and CDR2 are SGHTS and YDEGEE. The CDR3 is 15 amino acids. Trimming took off 0 bases at V and 10 bases at J, with 17 bases between the two ends. This chain's CDR3 is CASSLGQGSIVEQFF. DNA of the CDR3: TGTGCCAGCAGCTTGGGGCAGGGATCAATTGTAGAGCAGTTCTTC.

V is TRBV5-1 and J is TRBJ1-3; 11 nucleotides align to TRBD1. CDR1 is SGHRS and CDR2 is YFSETQ in the germline V gene. This CDR3 has 16 residues. After removal of 3 bases from V and 4 bases from J, the junction contained 6 bases not matched to a gene. CDR3 in DNA: TGCGCCAGCAGCTATGCGGGACAGGGGGGCGGAAACACCATATATTTT. Its translation is CASSYAGQGGGNTIYF.

V gene TRBV6-5 combines with J gene TRBJ1-3; no firm D call. Looked up from germline, CDR1 is MNHEY and CDR2 is SVGAGI. This CDR3 is built from 14 residues. V dropped 8 bases and J dropped 4 bases, with 15 bases sitting between them. The CDR3 sequence: CASGATDLGNTIYF. In DNA form, the CDR3 reads TGTGCCAGCGGAGCAACGGATTTAGGAAACACCATATATTTT.

J is TRBJ1-4 and V is TRBV5-1, with D perhaps TRBD1 (5 bases). Trimming pared 4 bases from V and 5 bases from J, leaving 18 bases between. This CDR3 spans 16 amino acids. The V gene's germline CDR1 is SGHRS and CDR2 YFSETQ. The CDR3 spells CASSPGHSGGNEKLFF. Written as DNA, the CDR3 is TGCGCCAGCAGCCCCGGACACTCGGGGGGGAATGAAAAACTGTTTTTT.

This clone was detected only once. This chain joins TRBV11-2 and TRBJ2-1; 11 bases line up with TRBD2. The V and J ends lost 8 bases and 7 bases, in that order; junction bases with no gene match: 7. The CDR3 has 14 amino acids. Germline loops: CDR1 SGHAT, CDR2 FQNNGV. The CDR3 protein is CASQGSSGGNEQFF. CDR3 bases: TGTGCCAGCCAGGGGTCTAGCGGGGGGAATGAGCAGTTCTTC.

The J gene is TRBJ2-1, the V gene TRBV3-1 (or the pseudogene TRBV3-2); D gene uncertain. Trimming removed 4 bases at V and 5 bases at J, with 9 bases between. The CDR3 runs 13 residues. Germline V gene data show CDR1 as LGHDT and CDR2 as YNNKEL (reference sequence). CDR3 nucleotide sequence: TGTGCCAGCAGCCGAAGCATAAACAATGAGCAGTTCTTC. Amino acids: CASSRSINNEQFF.

This chain links TRBV7-3 with TRBJ2-1, with 8 bases lining up with TRBD1. CDR1 SGHTA and CDR2 FQGTGA come from the germline V gene. The CDR3 sequence is 15 residues long. Trimming cost V 5 bases and J 4 bases; bases outside gene matches: 7. CDR3 nucleotide sequence: TGTGCCAGCAGCACCACAGGGGGAGAATACAATGAGCAGTTCTTC. The encoded protein is CASSTTGGEYNEQFF.

The chain links TRBV7-2 to TRBJ2-3, with TRBD2 matching 13 bases. The germline V gene encodes CDR1 SGHTA and CDR2 FQGNSA. Unmatched junction bases numbered 2, after V lost 5 bases and J lost 0 bases. The CDR3 has 16 amino acids. CDR3: CASSTTSGGSTDTQYF. Written as DNA, the CDR3 is TGTGCCAGCAGCACGACTAGCGGGGGGAGCACAGATACGCAGTATTTT. Full variable domain (outside the CDR3, taken from reference TRBV7-2 and TRBJ2-3): GAGVSQSPSNKVTEKGKDVELRCDPISGHTALYWYRQSLGQGLEFLIYFQGNSAPDKSGLPSDRFSAERTGGSVSTLTIQRTQQEDSAVYLCASSTTSGGSTDTQYFGPGTRLTVL.

This chain connects TRBV5-1 to TRBJ1-5; weak D call: TRBD1 (6 bases). Germline V lookup: CDR1 SGHRS, CDR2 YFSETQ. The V and J ends lost 5 bases and 4 bases respectively, with 16 bases between them. CDR3 length: 15 amino acids. The CDR3 coding sequence is TGCGCCAGCAGTTCAGGGGCCCTGGATAATCAGCCCCAGCATTTT. Encoded protein: CASSSGALDNQPQHF. Full variable domain (remainder filled in from reference TRBV5-1 and TRBJ1-5): KAGVTQTPRYLIKTRGQQVTLSCSPISGHRSVSWYQQTPGQGLQFLFEYFSETQRNKGNFPGRFSGRQFSNSRSEMNVSTLELGDSALYLCASSSGALDNQPQHFGDGTRLSIL.

The chain carries TRBV18 and TRBJ2-2; 10 bases are shared with TRBD1. Germline V CDR1 and CDR2: KGHSH, LQKENI. J lost 0 bases, V lost 0 bases, and 1 base had no gene match. The CDR3 totals 17 residues. This chain's CDR3 is CASSPPGTGANTGELFF. The DNA for the CDR3 is TGTGCCAGCTCACCACCCGGGACAGGGGCGAACACCGGGGAGCTGTTTTTT.

The V and J genes are TRBV11-2 and TRBJ2-4; 12 bases are shared with TRBD2. The V segment lost 4 bases and the J segment 9 bases; nucleotides outside the gene matches: 10. Germline V gene lookup returns CDR1 SGHAT and CDR2 FQNNGV. The CDR3 consists of 16 residues. CDR3: CASSSSGGADYAIQYF. The CDR3 nucleotides are TGTGCCAGCAGCTCTAGCGGGGGGGCAGATTACGCCATTCAGTACTTC.

The rearrangement links TRBV6-5 to TRBJ1-4; D is possibly TRBD1 (6 bases). The CDR3 has 14 residues. CDR1 and CDR2 from the germline V gene are MNHEY and SVGAGI. V was trimmed by 8 bases and J by 5 bases, leaving 15 bases between them. CDR3 amino acids: CASQVTGWNEKLFF. The CDR3, as DNA: TGTGCCAGCCAGGTGACAGGTTGGAATGAAAAACTGTTTTTT.

The chain carries TRBV3-1 (or the pseudogene TRBV3-2) and TRBJ2-3; a weak D match, TRBD2 (6 bases). Trimming removed 1 base at V and 3 bases at J, with 8 bases between. The CDR3 contains 14 residues. Germline V CDR1 and CDR2: LGHDT, YNNKEL (reference sequence). CDR3 in amino acids: CASSQVLATDTQYF. The CDR3 DNA is TGTGCCAGCAGCCAAGTGCTAGCGACAGATACGCAGTATTTT.

The rearrangement links TRBV7-9 to TRBJ2-2; 10 bases fit TRBD2. Germline trimming cut 5 bases from V and 7 bases from J; bases unmatched to any gene: 7. Germline assignment: CDR1 SEHNR and CDR2 FQNEAQ (reference sequence). The CDR3 length is 15 residues. The CDR3 DNA follows: TGTGCCAGCAGCCCGGGACTAGCGTTCATCGGGGAGCTGTTTTTT. Amino acids: CASSPGLAFIGELFF.

This sequence joins TRBV7-9 and TRBJ2-7, with D possibly being TRBD1 (5 bases). Germline V CDR1 and CDR2: SEHNR, FQNEAQ (reference sequence). The V and J ends lost 6 bases and 5 bases respectively, with 11 bases between them. The CDR3 consists of 12 residues. The CDR3 here is CASSLGQNEQYV. CDR3 coding DNA: TGTGCCAGCAGTTTGGGGCAGAACGAGCAGTACGTC.

The rearrangement links TRBV5-1 to TRBJ2-5, with a weak D call TRBD1 (6 bases). The ends were cut back, 1 base at V and 1 base at J, with 14 bases in the middle. Germline V CDR1 and CDR2: SGHRS, YFSETQ. CDR3 length: 16 amino acids. CDR3 nucleotide sequence: TGCGCCAGCAGCTTGCCGGCCAGGGGTGGCCAAGAGACCCAGTACTTC. Translating gives CASSLPARGGQETQYF.

The gene calls are TRBV10-3 and TRBJ1-1; 9 bases match TRBD1. The CDR3 is 14 amino acids. The germline CDR1 and CDR2 sequences are ENHRY and SYGVKD. J lost 0 bases, V lost 10 bases, and 6 bases had no gene match. For the CDR3, the DNA is TGTGCCACAACCGGGACAGGGCTGAACACTGAAGCTTTCTTT. This encodes CATTGTGLNTEAFF.